The 29 T cell receptor beta chains below were found in one sample sequenced in a study of beta chain features in type 1 diabetes. The investigators reverse transcribed all of the isolated RNA, so they sequenced expressed TCRB transcripts. Profiled with immunoSEQ multiplex PCR; TCRdb holds only in-frame clones, not every one. Counted here are roughly 500,000 clones, 11% occurring once; the ten biggest clones make up less than 0.06%. Material for sequencing was naive CD4+ T cells from blood. Every receptor here comes from a woman between 18 and 29 years old in good health.

The chain carries TRBV30 and TRBJ1-5, with D possibly matching TRBD1 (5 bases). Deletions cut 8 bases from V and 5 bases from J, with 13 bases between. The CDR3 covers 12 residues. CDR1 is GTSNPN, CDR2 SVGIG, per germline (reference sequence). DNA for the CDR3: TGTGCCGTACGGGGGATGGATCAGCCCCAGCATTTT. Protein sequence: CAVRGMDQPQHF.

This clone showed up just a few times. A read error may account for a junction end that differs from germline. V and J are TRBV7-7 and TRBJ1-1; the D is unclear. The CDR3 is made up of 13 amino acids. Germline V gene lookup returns CDR1 SSHAT and CDR2 FNYEAQ (reference sequence). In DNA form, the CDR3 reads TGTGCTAGCAGCTCCGGGAAGAACACTGAAGCTTTCTTT. This translates into CASSSGKNTEAFF.

The chain recombines TRBV7-3 with TRBJ1-1; 7 nucleotides agree with TRBD1. This CDR3 has 13 amino acids. Germline CDR1 SGHTA, CDR2 FQGTGA. Germline trimming cut 5 bases from V and 5 bases from J; bases unmatched to any gene: 5. The CDR3 region has the DNA TGTGCCAGCAGCCCGGGACAGTATACTGAAGCTTTCTTT. Protein sequence: CASSPGQYTEAFF.

CDR3 protein: CASVSGLASYNEQFF. DNA of the CDR3: TGTGCCAGCGTGTCAGGTCTAGCCTCCTACAATGAGCAGTTCTTC. The V and J genes are TRBV11-2 and TRBJ2-1; weak D call: TRBD2 (5 bases). Per the germline V gene, CDR1 is SGHAT and CDR2 is FQNNGV. Trimming removed 8 bases from V and 0 bases from J, with 14 bases in between. This CDR3 contains 15 residues. Using reference TRBV11-2 and TRBJ2-1 for the parts outside the CDR3, the full variable domain is EAGVAQSPRYKIIEKRQSVAFWCNPISGHATLYWYQQILGQGPKLLIQFQNNGVVDDSQLPKDRFSAERLKGVDSTLKIQPAKLEDSAVYLCASVSGLASYNEQFFGPGTRLTVL.

The V call is TRBV10-3, the J call TRBJ2-7, with TRBD2 matching over 15 bases. Trimming cost V 4 bases and J 2 bases; bases outside gene matches: 6. The CDR3 has 17 amino acids. CDR1 ENHRY and CDR2 SYGVKD come from the germline V gene. The CDR3 spells CAISAGTSGRLPYEQYF. CDR3 sequence (DNA): TGTGCCATCAGTGCCGGGACTAGCGGGAGGTTACCCTACGAGCAGTACTTC.

A few counts support this clone. V and J are TRBV7-2 and TRBJ1-2; the D is unclear. Germline V gives CDR1 SGHTA, CDR2 FQGNSA. Trimming took 5 bases from V and 5 from J, leaving 12 bases between them. This CDR3 has 13 amino acids. The CDR3 region is CASSPFSEYGYTF. The CDR3 DNA reads TGTGCCAGCAGCCCATTCTCCGAGTATGGCTACACCTTC. The full variable domain, in which reference TRBV7-2 and TRBJ1-2 provide the parts outside the CDR3, is GAGVSQSPSNKVTEKGKDVELRCDPISGHTALYWYRQSLGQGLEFLIYFQGNSAPDKSGLPSDRFSAERTGGSVSTLTIQRTQQEDSAVYLCASSPFSEYGYTFGSGTRLTVV.

V gene TRBV7-3 combines with J gene TRBJ2-1, with D possibly being TRBD1 (5 bases). V was trimmed by 5 bases and J by 8 bases, leaving 19 bases between them. The CDR3 covers 15 residues. CDR1 is SGHTA and CDR2 is FQGTGA in the germline V gene. The CDR3 nucleotides are TGTGCCAGCAGCCAAAATGGCGGCACAGGCGATGAGCAGTTCTTC. It specifies CASSQNGGTGDEQFF.

This clone showed up just a few times. The chain is built from TRBV7-9 and TRBJ1-1; D not certain. The CDR3 is 13 residues long. Trimming left V 5 bases short and J 10 bases short, with 17 bases between. Looked up from germline, CDR1 is SEHNR and CDR2 is FQNEAQ (reference sequence). This CDR3 reads CASSLSDGSGAFF. In DNA, the CDR3 is TGTGCCAGCAGCCTAAGCGACGGTTCGGGAGCTTTCTTT.

CDR3 coding DNA: TGCAGCGTTGAAGGCCGGGCCACTGAAGCTTTCTTT. Translating it yields CSVEGRATEAFF. The rearrangement joins TRBV29-1 to TRBJ1-1; D gene ambiguous. The CDR3 is 12 amino acids. V dropped 1 base and J dropped 4 bases, with 7 bases sitting between them. Germline V gene sequence: CDR1 SQVTM, CDR2 ANQGSEA.

This clone appeared a few times. The chain employs TRBV28 and TRBJ2-3, with 8 bases matching TRBD2. J was trimmed by 13 bases and V by 6 bases; bases with no gene match: 12. Germline assignment: CDR1 MDHEN and CDR2 SYDVKM. The CDR3 consists of 13 residues. CDR3 nucleotide sequence: TGTGCCAGCAGCCTCCCGTCGGGGGGGGCGAAGTATTTT. Amino acid sequence: CASSLPSGGAKYF.

This clone turned up a few times. The gene calls are TRBV30 and TRBJ2-1; TRBD2 aligns across 7 bases. The V gene end was trimmed by 2 bases and the J gene end by 9 bases; junction bases not matched to a gene: 7. CDR1 is GTSNPN, CDR2 SVGIG, per germline (reference sequence). This CDR3 has 13 amino acids. DNA of the CDR3: TGTGCCTGGAGTAGGCCCCCGGGGGGTGAGCAGTTCTTC. Residues: CAWSRPPGGEQFF. Combining the CDR3 with reference TRBV30 and TRBJ2-1 gives the whole variable domain SQTIHQWPATLVQPVGSPLSLECTVEGTSNPNLYWYRQAAGRGLQLLFYSVGIGQISSEVPQNLSASRPQDRQFILSSKKLLLSDSGFYLCAWSRPPGGEQFFGPGTRLTVL.

This clone has more than one count but fewer than ten. The chain couples TRBV7-2 to TRBJ2-2, with D possibly being TRBD1 (6 bases). From germline, CDR1 is SGHTA and CDR2 FQGNSA. The CDR3 runs to 18 residues. The V end lost 5 bases, the J end lost 6 bases, and 25 bases lay between the germline ends. In DNA form, the CDR3 reads TGTGCCAGCAGCCTCGTCCCGGCGAGGGGGAGAGTCGCCGGGGAGCTGTTTTTT. Translated, it gives CASSLVPARGRVAGELFF.

Notes on this clone: The sample holds other DNA sequences that translate to the same CDR3. The CDR3 bases are TGTGCCAGCTCACCGGCAGGGGACTATGGCTACACCTTC. Translated, it gives CASSPAGDYGYTF. This sequence joins TRBV18 and TRBJ1-2; a weak D match, TRBD1 (6 bases). CDR3 length equals 13 residues. The V and J ends lost 3 bases and 3 bases respectively, with 8 bases between them. Germline assignment: CDR1 KGHSH and CDR2 LQKENI.

In this sample, this clone turned up a few times. V is TRBV2 and J is TRBJ2-1, with D perhaps TRBD1 (6 bases). Germline V CDR1 and CDR2: SNHLY, FYNNEI. Trimming stripped 0 bases from V and 8 bases from J, with 20 bases between. The CDR3 has 17 amino acids. CDR3 in amino acids: CASSEAEWIQGSDEQFF. CDR3 DNA sequence: TGTGCCAGCAGTGAAGCGGAATGGATACAGGGAAGTGATGAGCAGTTCTTC. The whole variable domain, remainder taken from reference TRBV2 and TRBJ2-1, is EPEVTQTPSHQVTQMGQEVILRCVPISNHLYFYWYRQILGQKVEFLVSFYNNEISEKSEIFDDQFSVERPDGSNFTLKIRSTKLEDSAMYFCASSEAEWIQGSDEQFFGPGTRLTVL.

In its sample, this clone was seen many times. Additional DNA sequences in this sample encode the identical CDR3. The chain employs TRBV30 and TRBJ2-3; D ambiguous. This CDR3 is built from 14 residues. The V end lost 0 bases, the J end lost 1 base, and 8 bases lay between the germline ends. Germline loops: CDR1 GTSNPN, CDR2 SVGIG (reference sequence). Here the CDR3 DNA reads TGTGCCTGGAGTGTAGGCGCCGGCACAGATACGCAGTATTTT. Translating gives CAWSVGAGTDTQYF.

This clone came up a few times. The chain has TRBV4-3 and TRBJ1-2; D call uncertain. Trimming removed 0 bases from V and 1 base from J, with 12 bases in between. This CDR3 has 16 residues. Germline CDR1 is LGHNA and CDR2 is YSLEER. The CDR3 spells CASSQDRIGLNYGYTF. The CDR3 nucleotides are TGCGCCAGCAGCCAAGATCGCATAGGGCTTAACTATGGCTACACCTTC.

The sample holds a few counts of this clone. The chain recombines TRBV29-1 with TRBJ2-5; 8 bases agree with TRBD2. CDR1 is SQVTM and CDR2 is ANQGSEA in the germline V gene. The CDR3 spans 13 residues. Trimming cost V 5 bases and J 7 bases; bases outside gene matches: 9. This CDR3 reads CSVRRGGRVTQYF. The CDR3 DNA reads as TGCAGCGTTCGACGCGGGGGGCGGGTGACCCAGTACTTC.

The J gene is TRBJ2-7, the V gene TRBV30; perhaps TRBD1 as D (5 bases). The CDR3 is 14 amino acids. V lost 0 bases to trimming and J lost 3 bases, with 12 bases between them. Germline CDR1 and CDR2: GTSNPN and SVGIG (reference sequence). CDR3 in amino acids: CAWSVGGASYEQYF. CDR3 in DNA: TGTGCCTGGAGTGTCGGTGGGGCTAGCTACGAGCAGTACTTC.

This clone was picked up a small number of times. The J gene is TRBJ2-1, the V gene TRBV4-1; TRBD2 matches at 9 bases. V trimming: 6 bases; J trimming: 4 bases; junction bases outside the gene matches: 4. Germline CDR1 and CDR2: MGHRA and YSYEKL. The CDR3 spans 14 residues. The CDR3 nucleotides read TGCGCCAGCAGAAGGCTAGCGGGATACAATGAGCAGTTCTTC. Residues: CASRRLAGYNEQFF.

The chain recombines TRBV2 with TRBJ1-5; 9 bases line up with TRBD1. There are 17 residues in the CDR3. V shed 6 bases and J 2 bases; nucleotides not matched to a gene: 11. The germline gives CDR1 SNHLY, CDR2 FYNNEI. This CDR3 is CASRAGTGRGGNQPQHF. In DNA form, the CDR3 reads TGTGCCAGCAGAGCTGGGACAGGGAGAGGGGGCAATCAGCCCCAGCATTTT.

The rearrangement links TRBV21-1 to TRBJ2-3; the D call of TRBD1 is as the table states it, not checked on the DNA. TRBV21-1 is annotated as a pseudogene. The CDR3 covers 16 residues. The CDR3 is CASSYLEGARTDTQYF. The CDR3, as DNA: TGTGCCAGCAGCTACCTTGAGGGGGCTCGGACAGATACGCAGTATTTT.

This clone was observed a few times. The J gene is TRBJ2-7, the V gene TRBV7-8; TRBD1 might be the D (5 bases). The CDR3 loop spans 16 amino acids. V dropped 0 bases and J dropped 4 bases, with 16 bases sitting between them. Looked up from germline, CDR1 is SGHVS and CDR2 is FQNEAQ. The CDR3, as DNA: TGTGCCAGCAGCTTAGCGCTTGGGAAGGGGCGGTACGAGCAGTACGTC. Its translation: CASSLALGKGRYEQYV.

J is TRBJ1-2 and V is TRBV29-1, with D unresolved. Germline CDR1 is SQVTM and CDR2 is ANQGSEA. The CDR3 sequence is 12 residues long. V was shortened by 4 bases and J by 2 bases, with 8 bases between the two germline ends. In DNA, the CDR3 is TGCAGCGTTGTTTCACAGAACTATGGCTACACCTTC. Its translation: CSVVSQNYGYTF.

The J gene is TRBJ1-5, the V gene TRBV2; D gene uncertain. V dropped 6 bases and J dropped 3 bases, with 15 bases sitting between them. CDR1 is SNHLY, CDR2 FYNNEI, per germline. This CDR3 has 15 residues. CDR3 sequence reads: CASRELDGYNQPQHF. The CDR3, as DNA: TGTGCCAGCAGGGAATTGGACGGATACAATCAGCCCCAGCATTTT.

This clone was observed a few times. Within the sample, other DNA sequences also encode this same CDR3. CDR3 sequence (DNA): TGCGCCAGCGCGGGTCAAGAGACCCAGTACTTC. Protein: CASAGQETQYF. V is TRBV5-1 and J is TRBJ2-5; D may be TRBD2 (5 bases). This CDR3 has 11 amino acids. The germline CDR1 and CDR2 sequences are SGHRS and YFSETQ. V shed 7 bases and J shed 2 bases, with 6 bases lying between them.

The chain is built from TRBV19 and TRBJ2-1, with D possibly TRBD2 on 5 matching bases. CDR1 and CDR2 from the germline V gene are LNHDA and SQIVND (reference sequence). The CDR3 has 14 amino acids. Trimming cost V 8 bases and J 3 bases, with 14 bases left between them. CDR3 nucleotides: TGTGCCAGTTCGGTCGCCGACTACTACAATGAGCAGTTCTTC. Its protein product is CASSVADYYNEQFF.

The V gene is TRBV7-9, the J gene TRBJ2-7, with D hard to call. The CDR3 extends over 13 amino acids. CDR1 and CDR2 from the germline V gene are SEHNR and FQNEAQ (reference sequence). The V and J ends lost 3 bases and 0 bases respectively, with 6 bases between them. The CDR3 protein is CASSFFTSYEQYV. The CDR3 nucleotides are TGTGCCAGCAGCTTTTTCACCTCCTACGAGCAGTACGTC.

This clone was counted at least ten times. This chain joins TRBV29-1 and TRBJ1-5, with 7 bases that match TRBD1. CDR1 and CDR2 from the germline V gene are SQVTM and ANQGSEA. The trim removed 4 bases at V and 4 bases at J, leaving 4 bases unmatched. The CDR3 extends over 13 amino acids. The CDR3 DNA sequence: TGCAGCGTTGTGACAGGGTGGAATCAGCCCCAGCATTTT. Translated: CSVVTGWNQPQHF.

Only a few counts were recorded for this clone. The J gene is TRBJ2-1, the V gene TRBV7-2; D uncertain. Germline V CDR1 and CDR2: SGHTA, FQGNSA. V was shortened by 1 base and J by 8 bases, with 9 bases between the two germline ends. This CDR3 has 13 residues. In DNA form, the CDR3 reads TGTGCCAGCAGCTTAGGATCGATGCATGAGCAGTTCTTC. The encoded protein is CASSLGSMHEQFF.